What follows describes a single T cell receptor (beta chain). The sample comes from a study of blood T cell repertoires in COVID-19. Overall study context: Samples taken during acute and convalescent COVID-19 were collected in the United States, Italy and Spain.

Study processing details: Reference gene primer amplification in the assay estimated nucleated cell counts. Sequenced by immunoSEQ multiplex PCR; TCRdb stores in-frame clones only, minus some. Clonal size and the V and J genes are those of that table, whereas D and trimming came from the DNA. The table includes fewer than 85,000 clones, roughly 90% detected once. Sequences were obtained from peripheral blood. The TCR was taken from a man over 45 with active COVID-19.

The chain's CDR3 is CASSEWEGLPSQNIQYF. For the CDR3, the DNA is TGTGCCAGCAGTGAATGGGAGGGTCTACCCTCCCAAAACATTCAGTACTTC. This sequence joins TRBV25-1 and TRBJ2-4; 7 nucleotides match TRBD2. The J segment lost 5 bases and the V segment lost 1 base, leaving 11 bases of the junction unmatched. Germline CDR1 is MGHDK and CDR2 is SYGVNS. The CDR3 sequence is 17 residues long.